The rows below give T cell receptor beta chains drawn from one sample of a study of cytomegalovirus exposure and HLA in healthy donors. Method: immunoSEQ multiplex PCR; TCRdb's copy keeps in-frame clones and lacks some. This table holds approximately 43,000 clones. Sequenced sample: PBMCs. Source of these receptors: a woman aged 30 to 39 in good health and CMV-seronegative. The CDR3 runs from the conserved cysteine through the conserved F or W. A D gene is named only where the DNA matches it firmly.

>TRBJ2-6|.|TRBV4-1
TGCGCCAGCAGCCACGTCGACAGCTCCTCTGGGGCCAACGTCCTGACTTTC
CASSHVDSSSGANVLTF
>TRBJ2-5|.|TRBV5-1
TGCGCCAGCAGCTTGGGACAGGGAGGAAGAGAGACCCAGTACTTC
CASSLGQGGRETQYF
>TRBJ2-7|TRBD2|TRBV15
TGTGCCACCAGCAGAGAGGGGAGGGCCCGGTACGAGCAGTACTTC
CATSREGRARYEQYF
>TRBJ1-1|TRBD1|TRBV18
TGTGCCAGCTCACCACGGGGGACAGGAATGAACACTGAAGCTTTCTTT
CASSPRGTGMNTEAFF
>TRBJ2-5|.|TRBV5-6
TGTGCCAGCAGCTTGCGTAGGGGTCGCGATCAAGAGACCCAGTACTTC
CASSLRRGRDQETQYF
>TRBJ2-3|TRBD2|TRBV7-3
TGTGCCAGCAGCTTAAAGCCCACTAGCGGGAAAGTATATACGCAGTATTTT
CASSLKPTSGKVYTQYF
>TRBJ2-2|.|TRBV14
TGTGCCAGCAGCCGAGGGTCCCCCAACACCGGGGAGCTGTTTTTT
CASSRGSPNTGELFF
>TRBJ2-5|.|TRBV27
TGTGCCAGCAGTTTAGGGGGGTCCGAGACCCAGTACTTC
CASSLGGSETQYF
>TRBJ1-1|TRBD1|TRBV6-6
TGTGCCAGCAGACGGGACAGGAACACTGAAGCTTTCTTT
CASRRDRNTEAFF
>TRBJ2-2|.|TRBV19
TGTGCCAGTAGTTGGGACAGACCTACTCCCTCGGGAGGGTACACCGGGGAGCTGTTTTTT
CASSWDRPTPSGGYTGELFF
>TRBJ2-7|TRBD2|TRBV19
TGTGCCAGTAGTACCCTTAGCGGGAGCCCTACCTACGAGCAGTACTTC
CASSTLSGSPTYEQYF
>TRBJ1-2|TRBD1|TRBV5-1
TGCGCCAGCAGCAAAGGGGACAGGGGACCCAACTATGGCTACACCTTC
CASSKGDRGPNYGYTF
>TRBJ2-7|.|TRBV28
TGTGCCAGCAGTTTAAGCTGGGAGCAGTACTTC
CASSLSWEQYF
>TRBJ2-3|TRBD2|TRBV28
TGTGCCAGCAGTTCGCCGGGACTAGGGCCAGATACGCAGTATTTT
CASSSPGLGPDTQYF